This TCR beta chain was recovered during a study of blood T cell repertoires in COVID-19. Study-level background: Sample material is recorded as cDNA or gDNA derived from T cells, B-cell-depleted T cells, or PBMCs.

CDR3 length: 14 residues. Germline trimming cut 1 base from V and 6 bases from J; bases unmatched to any gene: 5. The germline V gene has CDR1 SEHNR and CDR2 FQNEAQ (reference sequence). Clones were sequenced by immunoSEQ multiplex PCR, and TCRdb holds only the in-frame ones, with some missing. The table has approximately 280,000 clones, 90% seen once. What was sequenced was peripheral blood. The sequence was obtained from a woman in her twenties or thirties with COVID-19, enrolled during active disease. V is TRBV7-9 and J is TRBJ2-5; TRBD1 agrees at 7 bases. Here the CDR3 DNA reads TGTGCCAGCAGCTTAGATACAGGGGAGAAGACCCAGTACTTC. Protein product: CASSLDTGEKTQYF. The variable domain in full, completed from reference TRBV7-9 and TRBJ2-5, reads DTGVSQNPRHKITKRGQNVTFRCDPISEHNRLYWYRQTLGQGPEFLTYFQNEAQLEKSRLLSDRFSAERPKGSFSTLEIQRTEQGDSAMYLCASSLDTGEKTQYFGPGTRLLVL.